Listed below are T cell receptor beta chains from one sample, sequenced in a study of T cell responses to AZD1222 COVID-19 vaccine. The protocol was immunoSEQ multiplex PCR, while the TCRdb copy is restricted to in-frame clones and leaves out a portion. The sample shows roughly 100,000 clones, around nine tenths of them seen only once. The material was peripheral blood, obtained on day 0 of AZD1222 vaccination. These receptors all come from an adult in good health. Both conserved end residues are part of each CDR3. Fields, in order: clone size, V gene, J gene, D gene, CDR3 DNA, CDR3 protein. A D gene is named only where the DNA matches it firmly. The size of a clone is reported for some rows only, either as once, few or many, or as a class for expanded clones.

>NA|TRBV6-4|TRBJ2-2|NA
TGTGCCAGCAGTGACAGCGACACCGGGGAGCTGTTTTTT
CASSDSDTGELFF
>NA|TRBV28|TRBJ1-6|NA
TGTGCCAGCAGACCAACGAATAATTCACCCCTCCACTTT
CASRPTNNSPLHF
>NA|TRBV7-9|TRBJ1-2|NA
TGTGCCAGCAGCTTTCCGGGACCGCATTCCTATGGCTACACCTTC
CASSFPGPHSYGYTF
>NA|TRBV5-1|TRBJ2-5|TRBD2
TGCGCCAGCAGCTTCACTAGCGGCAACCAAGAGACCCAGTACTTC
CASSFTSGNQETQYF
>NA|TRBV19|TRBJ2-5|TRBD2
TGTGCCAGTAGTTCCAGGGGGACTAGCGGGAGGGGGGCGTCGGAGACCCAGTACTTC
CASSSRGTSGRGASETQYF
>once|TRBV5-1|TRBJ1-2|NA
TGCGCCAGCAGCTTGGGAAGGGTGGGATATGGCTACACCTTC
CASSLGRVGYGYTF
>once|TRBV7-9|TRBJ2-2|NA
TGTGCCAGCAGCTTACCGACAGGCCCCGGGGAGCTGTTTTTT
CASSLPTGPGELFF
>NA|TRBV7-3|TRBJ2-1|TRBD2
TGTGCCAGCGCCGCCCTAAATAGCGGGGCGTCCTACAATGAGCAGTTCTTC
CASAALNSGASYNEQFF
>NA|TRBV30|TRBJ2-5|TRBD1
TGTGCCTGGAGTGTACTGGGGACAGGGGCACAAGAGACCCAGTACTTC
CAWSVLGTGAQETQYF
>NA|TRBV20-1|TRBJ1-1|NA
TGCAGTGCTAGTCCCTACCAGGTCAGCACTGAAGCTTTCTTT
CSASPYQVSTEAFF
>NA|TRBV7-2|TRBJ2-3|NA
TGTGCCAGCAGCTTAAGTTACACAGATACGCAGTATTTT
CASSLSYTDTQYF
>NA|TRBV3-1/TRBV3-2|TRBJ2-1|TRBD1
TGTGCCAGCAGCCAAGAAGGGACAGGGAAGGCCTACAATGAGCAGTTCTTC
CASSQEGTGKAYNEQFF
>NA|TRBV19|TRBJ1-1|NA
TGTGTCACAGAGGCGACCTGGGGGGAAGCTTTCTTT
CVTEATWGEAFF
>NA|TRBV5-1|TRBJ1-3|TRBD1
TGCGCCAGCAGCTCCGGGACAGCTGGAAACACCATATATTTT
CASSSGTAGNTIYF
>NA|TRBV11-2|TRBJ1-4|NA
TGTGCCAGCAGCTTGATTCGGACTAATGAAAAACTGTTTTTT
CASSLIRTNEKLFF
>NA|TRBV30|TRBJ2-7|NA
TGTGCCTGGAGGGACTCCTACTACGAGCAGTACTTC
CAWRDSYYEQYF
>NA|TRBV18|TRBJ2-6|NA
TGTGCCAGCTCAGCGTGGGACTCTGGGGCCAACGTCCTGACTTTC
CASSAWDSGANVLTF
>NA|TRBV9|TRBJ2-7|TRBD2
TGTGCCAGCAGCCAGACTAGCGGGACATCCGAGCAGTACTTC
CASSQTSGTSEQYF
>NA|TRBV28|TRBJ2-1|NA
TGTGCCAGCAGCCTAGGGGAGGCGGTATACAATGAGCAGTTCTTC
CASSLGEAVYNEQFF
>NA|TRBV25-1|TRBJ1-3|NA
TGTGCCAGCAGTGAGCAGGGAGTTGGAAACACCATATATTTT
CASSEQGVGNTIYF
>NA|TRBV29-1|TRBJ2-7|TRBD1
TGCAGCGTCCTGAAGGAAAGGAGGCAGGGGGCCGGGGAGCAGTACTTC
CSVLKERRQGAGEQYF
>once|TRBV18|TRBJ2-3|TRBD2
TGTGCCAGCTCACCCCTAGCGGGACCCCGCACAGATACGCAGTATTTT
CASSPLAGPRTDTQYF